Here is one TCR beta chain with its context. This record belongs to a study of OX40 agonist ivuxolimab in advanced cancers. Whole-study context: Patients received intravenous ivuxolimab every 2 weeks at 0.01 to 10 mg/kg.

Profiling relied on immunoSEQ multiplex PCR, and the TCRdb table lists in-frame clones only, not all of them. The sample has around 60,000 clones; less than 95% are singletons. The CDR3 length is 14 residues. Per germline, CDR1 ENHRY and CDR2 SYGVKD. Between the trimmed V and J ends, which lost 8 bases and 2 bases, there was a span of 10 bases. This clonotype was obtained from an adult with an advanced solid tumor such as melanoma, head and neck, liver or kidney cancer. The sequencing here drew on CD4+ or CD8+ T cells sorted from blood, taken in a trial of the OX40 agonist ivuxolimab. The chain employs TRBV10-3 and TRBJ2-6, with a tentative D call TRBD1 (7 bases). In DNA form, the CDR3 reads TGTGCCATCGGAGGGGGCCCTGGGGCCAACGTCCTGACTTTC. Its protein product is CAIGGGPGANVLTF.